This TCR beta chain appears in the sequencing data of a study of cytomegalovirus exposure and HLA in healthy donors. Germline CDR1 and CDR2: SGHRS and YFSETQ. V was shortened by 0 bases and J by 4 bases, with 7 bases between the two germline ends. The CDR3 is 14 residues long. Produced via immunoSEQ multiplex PCR; TCRdb's table is partial and in-frame only. The table has some 75,000 clones, 96% seen once; the top ten hold about 1.3%. The chain links TRBV5-1 to TRBJ2-2; D may be TRBD2 (6 bases). This clonotype was obtained from a woman between 18 and 30 years old in good health and CMV-seronegative. Material: PBMCs. CDR3 DNA: TGCGCCAGCAGCTTGGGTAGCGGCACCGGGGAGCTGTTTTTT. Protein product: CASSLGSGTGELFF.